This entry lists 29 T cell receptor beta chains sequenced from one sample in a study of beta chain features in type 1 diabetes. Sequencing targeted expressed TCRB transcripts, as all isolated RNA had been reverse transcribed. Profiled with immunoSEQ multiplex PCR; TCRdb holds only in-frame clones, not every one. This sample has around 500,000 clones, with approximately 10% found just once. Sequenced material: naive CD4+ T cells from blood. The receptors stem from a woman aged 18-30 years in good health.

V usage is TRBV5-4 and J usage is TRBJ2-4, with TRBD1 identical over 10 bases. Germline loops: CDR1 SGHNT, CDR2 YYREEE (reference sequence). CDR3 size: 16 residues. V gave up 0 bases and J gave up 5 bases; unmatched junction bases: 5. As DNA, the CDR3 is TGTGCCAGCAGCTTGGCTCCCGGGACAGGGGAAAACATTCAGTACTTC. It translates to CASSLAPGTGENIQYF. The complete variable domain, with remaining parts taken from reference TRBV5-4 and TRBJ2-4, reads ETGVTQSPTHLIKTRGQQVTLRCSSQSGHNTVSWYQQALGQGPQFIFQYYREEENGRGNFPPRFSGLQFPNYSSELNVNALELDDSALYLCASSLAPGTGENIQYFGAGTRLSVL.

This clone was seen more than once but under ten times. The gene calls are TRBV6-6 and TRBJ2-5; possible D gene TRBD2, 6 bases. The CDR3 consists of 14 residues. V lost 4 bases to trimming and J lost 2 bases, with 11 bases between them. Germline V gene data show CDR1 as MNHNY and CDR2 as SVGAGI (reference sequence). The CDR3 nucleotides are TGTGCCAGCAGTTTAGGAGGAGGGCAAGAGACCCAGTACTTC. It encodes CASSLGGGQETQYF.

In DNA form, the CDR3 reads TGCAGTGCTACCCAGTGGACTGAAGCTTTCTTT. It translates to CSATQWTEAFF. This chain links TRBV20-1 with TRBJ1-1, with unresolved D. Germline-derived CDR1 and CDR2 are DFQATT and SNEGSKA (reference sequence). The V gene lost 4 bases and the J gene lost 5 bases, with 8 bases spanning the gap. This CDR3 has 11 amino acids.

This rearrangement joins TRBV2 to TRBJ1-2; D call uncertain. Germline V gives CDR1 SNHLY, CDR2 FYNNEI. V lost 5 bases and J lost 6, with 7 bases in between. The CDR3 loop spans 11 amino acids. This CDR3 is CASSPHDGYTF. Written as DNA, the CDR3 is TGTGCCAGCAGTCCACACGATGGCTACACCTTC.

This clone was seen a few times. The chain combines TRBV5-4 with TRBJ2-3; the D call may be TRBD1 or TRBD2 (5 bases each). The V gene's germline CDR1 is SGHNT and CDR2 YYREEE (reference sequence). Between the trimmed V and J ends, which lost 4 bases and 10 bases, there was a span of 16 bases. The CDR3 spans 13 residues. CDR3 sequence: CASSGDLVWAQYF. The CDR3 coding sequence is TGTGCCAGCAGCGGGGACCTCGTTTGGGCGCAGTATTTT.

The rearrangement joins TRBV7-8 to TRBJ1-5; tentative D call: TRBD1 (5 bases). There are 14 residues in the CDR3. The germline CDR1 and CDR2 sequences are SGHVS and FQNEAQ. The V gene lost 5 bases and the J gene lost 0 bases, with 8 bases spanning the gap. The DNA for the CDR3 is TGTGCCAGCAGCCCCAGGGATAGCAATCAGCCCCAGCATTTT. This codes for CASSPRDSNQPQHF.

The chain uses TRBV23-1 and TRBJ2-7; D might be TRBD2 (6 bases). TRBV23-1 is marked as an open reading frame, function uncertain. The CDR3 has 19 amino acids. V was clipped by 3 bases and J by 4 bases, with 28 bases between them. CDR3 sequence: CASSQRGGSRVDREYEQYV. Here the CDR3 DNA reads TGCGCCAGCAGTCAGAGGGGCGGTTCAAGGGTTGATCGGGAGTACGAGCAGTACGTC.

The CDR3 loop is CASSPGTSGSATQYF. In DNA, the CDR3 is TGTGCCAGCAGCCCAGGGACTAGCGGGAGCGCAACCCAGTACTTC. J is TRBJ2-5 and V is TRBV7-9; 14 bases fit TRBD2. Germline V CDR1 and CDR2: SEHNR, FQNEAQ (reference sequence). V lost 5 bases and J lost 8; bases outside the gene matches: 7. CDR3 length: 15 amino acids.

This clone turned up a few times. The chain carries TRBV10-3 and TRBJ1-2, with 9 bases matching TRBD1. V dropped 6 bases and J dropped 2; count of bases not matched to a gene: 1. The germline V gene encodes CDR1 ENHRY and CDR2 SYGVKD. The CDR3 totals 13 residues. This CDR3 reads CAIRDRGNYGYTF. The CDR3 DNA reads TGTGCCATCAGGGACAGGGGCAACTATGGCTACACCTTC.

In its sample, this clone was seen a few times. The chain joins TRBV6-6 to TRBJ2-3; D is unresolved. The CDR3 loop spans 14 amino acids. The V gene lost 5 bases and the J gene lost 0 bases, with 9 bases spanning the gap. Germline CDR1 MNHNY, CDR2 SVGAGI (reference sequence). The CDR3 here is CASSMDESTDTQYF. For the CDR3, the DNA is TGTGCCAGCAGTATGGACGAGAGCACAGATACGCAGTATTTT.

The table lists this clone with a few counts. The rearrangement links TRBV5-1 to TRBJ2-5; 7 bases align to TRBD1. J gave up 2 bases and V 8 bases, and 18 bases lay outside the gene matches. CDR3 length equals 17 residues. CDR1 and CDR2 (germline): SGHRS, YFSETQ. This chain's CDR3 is CASSRSTGPISQETQYF. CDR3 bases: TGCGCCAGTAGTCGCTCGACAGGGCCAATCTCTCAAGAGACCCAGTACTTC.

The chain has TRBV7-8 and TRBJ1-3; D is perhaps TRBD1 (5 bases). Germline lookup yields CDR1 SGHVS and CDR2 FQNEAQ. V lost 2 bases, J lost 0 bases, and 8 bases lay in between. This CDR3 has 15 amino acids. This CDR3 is CASSLTGVSGNTIYF. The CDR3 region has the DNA TGTGCCAGCAGCTTAACAGGCGTCTCTGGAAACACCATATATTTT.

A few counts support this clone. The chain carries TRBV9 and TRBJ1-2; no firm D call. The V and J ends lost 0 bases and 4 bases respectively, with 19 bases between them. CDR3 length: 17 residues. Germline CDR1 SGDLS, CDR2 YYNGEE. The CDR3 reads CASSVDGGLGRTYGYTF. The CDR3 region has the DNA TGTGCCAGCAGCGTAGACGGAGGGTTAGGGAGAACCTATGGCTACACCTTC.

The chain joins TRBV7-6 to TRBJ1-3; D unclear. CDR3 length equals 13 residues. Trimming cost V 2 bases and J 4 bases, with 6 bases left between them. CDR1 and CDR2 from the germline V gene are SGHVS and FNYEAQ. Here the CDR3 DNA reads TGTGCCAGCAGCTTAAACGTGGGAAACACCATATATTTT. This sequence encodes CASSLNVGNTIYF.

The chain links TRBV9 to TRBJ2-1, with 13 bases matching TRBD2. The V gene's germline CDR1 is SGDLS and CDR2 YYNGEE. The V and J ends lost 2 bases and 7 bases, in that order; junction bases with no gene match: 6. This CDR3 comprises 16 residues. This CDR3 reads CASSVRLAGGYNEQFF. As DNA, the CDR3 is TGTGCCAGCAGCGTTCGACTAGCGGGGGGATATAATGAGCAGTTCTTC.

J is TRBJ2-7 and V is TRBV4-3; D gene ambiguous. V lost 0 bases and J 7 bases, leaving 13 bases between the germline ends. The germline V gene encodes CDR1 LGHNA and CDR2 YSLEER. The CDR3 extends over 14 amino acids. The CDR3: CASSQEDSTREQYF. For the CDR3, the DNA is TGCGCCAGCAGCCAAGAAGATTCGACGCGAGAGCAGTACTTC.

The CDR3 sequence: CATSGQGLGSTQYF. CDR3 bases: TGTGCCACCAGCGGGCAGGGGTTGGGTAGTACGCAGTATTTT. The chain uses TRBV15 and TRBJ2-3; tentatively, D is TRBD1 (6 bases). The CDR3 sequence is 14 residues long. CDR1 is LNHNV and CDR2 is YYDKDF in the germline V gene (reference sequence). With 5 bases removed from V and 8 bases from J, the gap between germline ends came to 17 bases. Based on the CDR3 plus reference TRBV15 and TRBJ2-3, the full variable domain is DAMVIQNPRYQVTQFGKPVTLSCSQTLNHNVMYWYQQKSSQAPKLLFHYYDKDFNNEADTPDNFQSRRPNTSFCFLDIRSPGLGDTAMYLCATSGQGLGSTQYFGPGTRLTVL.

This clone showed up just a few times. CDR3 loop: CASSQRSNTGELFF. The CDR3 DNA sequence: TGTGCCAGCAGCCAGCGGTCGAACACCGGGGAGCTGTTTTTT. The rearrangement joins TRBV9 to TRBJ2-2; D perhaps matches TRBD2 (5 bases). CDR3 size: 14 residues. CDR1 SGDLS and CDR2 YYNGEE come from the germline V gene. V was cut by 4 bases and J by 0 bases, with 7 bases left in between.

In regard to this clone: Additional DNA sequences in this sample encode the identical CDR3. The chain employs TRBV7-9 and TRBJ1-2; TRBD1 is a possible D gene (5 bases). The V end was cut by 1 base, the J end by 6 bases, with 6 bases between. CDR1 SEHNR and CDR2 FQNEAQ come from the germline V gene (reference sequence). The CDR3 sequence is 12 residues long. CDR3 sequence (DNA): TGTGCCAGCAGCTTAGAGGGACATGGCTACACCTTC. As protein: CASSLEGHGYTF.

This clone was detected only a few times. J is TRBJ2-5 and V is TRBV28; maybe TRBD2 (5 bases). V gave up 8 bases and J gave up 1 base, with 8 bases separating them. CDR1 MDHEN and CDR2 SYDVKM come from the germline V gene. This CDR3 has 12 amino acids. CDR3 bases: TGTGCCAGCTGCGGAGGCCAAGAGACCCAGTACTTC. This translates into CASCGGQETQYF.

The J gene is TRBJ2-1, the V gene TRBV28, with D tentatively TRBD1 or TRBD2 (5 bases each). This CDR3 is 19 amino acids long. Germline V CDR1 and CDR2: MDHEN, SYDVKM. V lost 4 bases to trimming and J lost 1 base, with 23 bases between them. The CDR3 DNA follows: TGTGCCAGCAGTTCACCACCGACAGATGTCTGGAGGTCCTACAATGAGCAGTTCTTC. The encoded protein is CASSSPPTDVWRSYNEQFF.

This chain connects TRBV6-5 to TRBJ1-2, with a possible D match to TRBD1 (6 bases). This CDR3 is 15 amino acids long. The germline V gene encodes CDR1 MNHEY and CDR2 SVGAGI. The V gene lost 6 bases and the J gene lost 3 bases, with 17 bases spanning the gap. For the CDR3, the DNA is TGTGCCAGCAGCGATCGAACGAGGGGGGACTATGGCTACACCTTC. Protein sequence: CASSDRTRGDYGYTF.

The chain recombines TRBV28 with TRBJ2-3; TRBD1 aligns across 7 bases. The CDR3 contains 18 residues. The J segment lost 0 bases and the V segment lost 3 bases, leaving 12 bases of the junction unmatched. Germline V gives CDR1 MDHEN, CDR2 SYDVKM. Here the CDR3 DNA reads TGTGCCAGCAGTTTCCCCATTTCCAGGGGGTACAGCACAGATACGCAGTATTTT. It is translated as CASSFPISRGYSTDTQYF.

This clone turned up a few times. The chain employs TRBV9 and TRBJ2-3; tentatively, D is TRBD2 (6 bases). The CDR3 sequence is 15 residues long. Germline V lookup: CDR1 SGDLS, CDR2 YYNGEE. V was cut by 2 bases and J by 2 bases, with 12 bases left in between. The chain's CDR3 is CASSVRTTPTDTQYF. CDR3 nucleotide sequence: TGTGCCAGCAGCGTCCGGACTACCCCCACAGATACGCAGTATTTT.

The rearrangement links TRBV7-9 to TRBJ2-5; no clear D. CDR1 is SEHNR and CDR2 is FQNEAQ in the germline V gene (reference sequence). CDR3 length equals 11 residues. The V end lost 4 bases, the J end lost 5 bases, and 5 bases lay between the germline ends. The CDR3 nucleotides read TGTGCCAGCAGCTCCGTGGAGACCCAGTACTTC. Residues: CASSSVETQYF.

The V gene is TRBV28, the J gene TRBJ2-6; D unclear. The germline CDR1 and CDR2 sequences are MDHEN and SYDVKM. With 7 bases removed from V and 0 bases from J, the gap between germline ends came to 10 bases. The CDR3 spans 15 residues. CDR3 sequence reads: CASTLHSSGANVLTF. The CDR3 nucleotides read TGTGCCAGCACCCTCCATAGCTCTGGGGCCAACGTCCTGACTTTC.

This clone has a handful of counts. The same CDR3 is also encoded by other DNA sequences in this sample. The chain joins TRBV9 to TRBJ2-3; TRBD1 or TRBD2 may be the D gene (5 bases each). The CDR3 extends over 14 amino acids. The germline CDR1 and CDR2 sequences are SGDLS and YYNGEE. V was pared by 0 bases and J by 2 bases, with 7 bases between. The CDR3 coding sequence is TGTGCCAGCAGCGTAGTAGGGACCACAGATACGCAGTATTTT. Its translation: CASSVVGTTDTQYF.

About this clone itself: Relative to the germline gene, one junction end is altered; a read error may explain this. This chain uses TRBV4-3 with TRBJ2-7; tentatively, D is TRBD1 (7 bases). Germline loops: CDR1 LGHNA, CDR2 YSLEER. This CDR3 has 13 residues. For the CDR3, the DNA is TGCGCCAGCAGCCAAGGAGGGGGCGGGAAGGCGATCTTC. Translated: CASSQGGGGKAIF.

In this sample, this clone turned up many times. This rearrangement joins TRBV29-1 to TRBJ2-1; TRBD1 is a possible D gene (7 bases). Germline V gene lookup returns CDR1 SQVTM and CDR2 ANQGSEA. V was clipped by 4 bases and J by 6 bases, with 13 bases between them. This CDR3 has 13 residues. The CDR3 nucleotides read TGCAGCGTTGTGCGGGACAGTACCAATGAGCAGTTCTTC. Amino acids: CSVVRDSTNEQFF.